The rows below give T cell receptor beta chains drawn from one sample of a study of blood T cell repertoires in COVID-19. The assay was immunoSEQ multiplex PCR, and TCRdb's table has in-frame clones only and misses some. The sample includes under 200,000 clones, around 74% of them seen just once. Sequencing was done on a sample of peripheral blood. These receptors came from a woman older than 75 with acute or convalescent COVID-19. The CDR3 runs from the conserved cysteine through the conserved F or W. Each record gives: J gene, clone size, V gene, D gene, CDR3 protein, CDR3 DNA. D genes are given only for firm matches. Size values are once, few and many counts, or a class for expanded clones, and some rows have none.

TRBJ1-5 few TRBV27 - CASSLQGFNQPQHF TGTGCCAGCAGTTTACAGGGGTTCAATCAGCCCCAGCATTTT
TRBJ2-2 - TRBV6-5 - CASTDSNANTGELFF TGTGCCAGCACAGACAGTAACGCGAACACCGGGGAGCTGTTTTTT
TRBJ2-1 - TRBV27 - CASRRWNEQFF TGTGCCAGCAGGAGATGGAATGAGCAGTTCTTC
TRBJ1-4 - TRBV28 TRBD1 CASSYGQGEKLFF TGTGCCAGCAGTTATGGACAGGGGGAAAAACTGTTTTTT
TRBJ1-1 once TRBV18 - CASSRDTENTEAFF TGTGCCAGCTCACGAGACACCGAGAACACTGAAGCTTTCTTT
TRBJ1-1 - TRBV2 - CASSPGTPNTEAFF TGTGCCAGCAGCCCCGGGACACCGAACACTGAAGCTTTCTTT
TRBJ2-3 few TRBV7-2 TRBD2 CASSLVAGGQGDTQYF TGTGCCAGCAGCTTAGTAGCGGGAGGGCAGGGAGATACGCAGTATTTT
TRBJ2-1 few TRBV21-1 - CASSKAGGLTSGSSYNEQFF TGTGCCAGCAGCAAAGCGGGGGGGTTGACTAGCGGGAGCTCCTACAATGAGCAGTTCTTC
TRBJ2-1 - TRBV6-2/TRBV6-3 TRBD2 CASSTRTSGRGDYNEQFF TGTGCCAGCAGTACTCGGACTAGCGGGAGGGGGGACTACAATGAGCAGTTCTTC
TRBJ2-2 few TRBV5-1 - CASSWARELFF TGCGCCAGCAGCTGGGCGAGGGAGCTGTTTTTT
TRBJ2-7 - TRBV6-5 - CASGSGTYYEQYF TGTGCCAGCGGGTCGGGGACTTACTACGAGCAGTACTTC
TRBJ2-1 - TRBV10-3 TRBD2 CATQKREAMGNEQFF TGTGCCACCCAAAAGCGGGAGGCAATGGGCAATGAGCAGTTCTTC
TRBJ2-1 few TRBV4-1 TRBD2 CASSRGLAGNNEQFF TGCGCCAGCAGCAGGGGACTAGCGGGGAACAATGAGCAGTTCTTC
TRBJ2-7 - TRBV7-9 - CASSQPRGLEQYF TGTGCCAGCAGCCAACCTCGGGGTCTCGAGCAGTACTTC
TRBJ2-1 - TRBV4-2 - CASSTSRDSLYNEQFF TGTGCCAGCAGCACCTCCCGGGACTCACTCTACAATGAGCAGTTCTTC
TRBJ1-2 - TRBV6-5 TRBD1 CASRGQLRDGYTF TGTGCCAGCAGGGGACAGCTCAGGGATGGCTACACCTTC
TRBJ2-1 - TRBV10-3 TRBD2 CAIRIGTSQNEQFF TGTGCCATCAGAATTGGGACTAGCCAGAATGAGCAGTTCTTC
TRBJ2-7 - TRBV4-3 TRBD1 CANRTGESYEQYF TGCGCCAACCGGACAGGGGAATCCTACGAGCAGTACTTC
TRBJ1-1 - TRBV19 TRBD1 CASSFWTGETEAFF TGTGCCAGTAGTTTTTGGACAGGTGAGACTGAAGCTTTCTTT
TRBJ1-1 - TRBV6-6 - CASIDRYMNTEAFF TGTGCCAGCATCGACAGGTATATGAACACTGAAGCTTTCTTT
TRBJ1-1 once TRBV27 - CASSRTASWFDAFF TGTGCCAGCAGTAGAACCGCGAGTTGGTTCGATGCTTTCTTT
TRBJ2-3 few TRBV13 - CASSLGRDTNTDTQYF TGTGCCAGCAGCTTAGGCCGGGACACAAACACAGATACGCAGTATTTT
TRBJ1-1 - TRBV5-6 - CASSLGGGGTEAFF TGTGCCAGCAGCTTGGGAGGGGGGGGCACTGAAGCTTTCTTT
TRBJ1-6 - TRBV6-5 TRBD1 CASSYSGTGRSPLHF TGTGCCAGCAGTTACTCCGGGACAGGGCGATCACCCCTCCACTTT
TRBJ1-1 - TRBV2 TRBD1 CASSDRGRTEAFF TGTGCCAGCTCGGACAGGGGGCGAACTGAAGCTTTCTTT
TRBJ1-1 - TRBV19 TRBD1 CASDGQENTEAFF TGTGCCAGTGACGGACAGGAGAACACTGAAGCTTTCTTT
TRBJ2-3 - TRBV5-1 TRBD2 CASTSGRDTQYF TGCGCCAGCACTAGCGGGAGAGATACGCAGTATTTT
TRBJ1-2 - TRBV12-3/TRBV12-4 - CASSHQRYGYTF TGTGCCAGCAGTCATCAGCGCTATGGCTACACCTTC
TRBJ1-1 - TRBV18 - CASSPSWGDRTEAFF TGTGCCAGCTCACCAAGTTGGGGCGATCGCACTGAAGCTTTCTTT
TRBJ1-6 - TRBV2 - CASAEQSSYNSPLHF TGTGCCAGCGCTGAACAAAGCTCCTATAATTCACCCCTCCACTTT
TRBJ1-2 - TRBV3-1/TRBV3-2 TRBD1 CASSRRGTGASGYTF TGTGCCAGCAGCCGACGAGGGACAGGGGCCAGTGGCTACACCTTC
TRBJ2-5 - TRBV13 - CASSSVAARGQETQYF TGTGCCAGCAGCTCCGTAGCGGCCAGAGGACAAGAGACCCAGTACTTC
TRBJ1-1 - TRBV6-5 - CASRQLNTEAFF TGTGCCAGCAGACAGCTTAACACTGAAGCTTTCTTT